This T cell receptor beta chain was documented in a study of graft-versus-host responses after intestinal transplantation. Regarding the study as a whole: GvH clones detected in recipient marrow included some appearing first in ileum or blood.

Here immunoSEQ multiplex PCR was the method, and the copy in TCRdb shows in-frame clones only, minus some. The profile shows nearly 100,000 clones, around nine tenths of them singletons. The germline gives CDR1 KGHSH, CDR2 LQKENI. This CDR3 has 16 residues. Trimming took off 3 bases at V and 1 base at J, with 10 bases between the two ends. Notes on this clone: Its matching antigen is unknown.

The origin of this receptor is a human patient who received an intestinal transplant, so some T cells may come from the graft donor. The starting material was PBMCs, obtained 450 to 460 days after intestinal transplant. The chain couples TRBV18 to TRBJ1-6; no clear D. The CDR3 spells CASSPATLSYNSPLHF. The CDR3 DNA is TGTGCCAGCTCACCTGCGACATTGTCCTATAATTCACCCCTCCACTTT.